The entry below describes one TCR beta chain. The antigen remains unidentified. At one boundary the junction diverges from the germline segment, which might be a read error. The length of the CDR3 is 15 residues. The germline V gene encodes CDR1 SSHAT and CDR2 FNYEAQ (reference sequence). This sample is part of a study of cytomegalovirus exposure and HLA in healthy donors. Study conclusions and caveats: Later analysis identified about 18,000 TCR beta sequences associated with HLA alleles, using a false discovery rate threshold of 0.05. The study labeled fewer than 200 TCR beta chains cytomegalovirus-associated.

The PCR made use of 60 Vbeta and 13 Jbeta primers. The data were produced by immunoSEQ multiplex PCR, yet TCRdb's version contains in-frame clones alone and is incomplete. The top ten clones hold around 17% of a sample with over 50,000 clones, 65% to 80% of them seen once. The chain joins TRBV7-7 to TRBJ2-2; 9 nucleotides match TRBD2. Input material: PBMCs. The clonotype originates from a man between 40 and 49 years old in good health and CMV-seropositive. Here the CDR3 DNA reads TGTGCTAGCAGCTTGGTAGCGGGAGCTACCGGGGAGCTGTTTTTT. It translates to CASSLVAGATGELFF.